This is a list of T cell receptor beta chains from one sample in a study of T cell repertoires in cytomegalovirus infection. Their cognate antigens are unknown. A single record per CDR3 protein comes from TCRdb applying MiXCR to the reads. The profile shows about 920,000 distinct CDR3 sequences, less than 35% of them singletons. The starting material was cultured CD8+ T cells from PBMCs, obtained from culture after CMV antigen stimulation. The source of these receptors is a human donor in good health (CMV status not recorded). Some clones in this sample may be carry-over from other donors' samples. The CDR3 runs from the conserved cysteine through the conserved F or W. A D gene is named only where the DNA matches it firmly. The size entry is marked missing in some rows and otherwise reads once, few, many or a size class.

j_gene,len,v_gene,d_gene,abundance,CDR3nt,CDR3aa
TRBJ2-1,17,TRBV7-8,TRBD2,many,TGTGCCAGCAGCTTCCGGACTAGCGGGGGGGCCGGTAATGAGCAGTTCTTC,CASSFRTSGGAGNEQFF
TRBJ2-1,15,TRBV27,TRBD1,few,TGTGCCAGCAGTTTAGGGACAGTCGGGGTTGGTGAGCAGTTCTTC,CASSLGTVGVGEQFF
TRBJ2-5,15,TRBV6-1,.,.,TGTGCCAGCAGTTATGGCCCGGGCGGACAAGAGACCCAGTACTTC,CASSYGPGGQETQYF
TRBJ1-1,14,TRBV9,.,few,TGTGCCAGCAGCGTAGTAGGGCTAGACACTGAAGCTTTCTTT,CASSVVGLDTEAFF
TRBJ2-5,15,TRBV7-9,.,few,TGTGCCAGCAGCTTAGGGTTCAACGTACAAGAGACCCAGTACTTC,CASSLGFNVQETQYF
TRBJ1-5,13,TRBV6-2/TRBV6-3,.,.,TGTGCCAGCAGTCCGAGCGGCTATCGGCCCCAGCATTTT,CASSPSGYRPQHF
TRBJ2-4,17,TRBV28,.,.,TGTGCCAGCAGTTTCATCGGGGAGCCCCTAGCCAAAAACATTCAGTACTTC,CASSFIGEPLAKNIQYF
TRBJ1-1,16,TRBV6-5,TRBD1,.,TGTGCCAGCAGTTACCGGGGACAGGGGGCGCACACTGAAGCTTTCTTT,CASSYRGQGAHTEAFF
TRBJ2-1,11,TRBV7-2,.,many,TGTGCCAGCTTGGGGCGGGGCGAGCAGTTCTTC,CASLGRGEQFF
TRBJ2-5,13,TRBV28,.,.,TGTGCCAGCACCCGGACAGTCCGAGAGACCCAGTACTTC,CASTRTVRETQYF
TRBJ1-6,12,TRBV28,.,few,TGTGCCAGCAGACTGGACAATTCACCCCTCCACTTT,CASRLDNSPLHF
TRBJ2-7,16,TRBV4-1,TRBD2,once,TGCGCCAGCAGCCAAGCGCAAGTAGCGGGGCCCTACGAGCAGTACTTC,CASSQAQVAGPYEQYF
TRBJ1-5,14,TRBV12-3/TRBV12-4,.,many,TGTGCCAGCAGTTTAGCTCCGGTGGCTCAGCCCCAGCATTTT,CASSLAPVAQPQHF
TRBJ1-1,16,TRBV19,.,.,TGTGCCAGTAGCCTCGCGGAGGGGGAGGCGAACACTGAAGCTTTCTTT,CASSLAEGEANTEAFF
TRBJ2-3,17,TRBV6-2/TRBV6-3,TRBD2,.,TGTGCCAGCAGTTACGTCCTAGCGGGGGCCTCCACAGATACGCAGTATTTT,CASSYVLAGASTDTQYF
TRBJ1-6,17,TRBV6-2/TRBV6-3,TRBD1,.,TGTGCCAGCAGTTACTCGACCACAGGGGTAAGGAATTCACCCCTCCACTTT,CASSYSTTGVRNSPLHF
TRBJ1-2,15,TRBV6-2/TRBV6-3,.,.,TGTGCCAGCAGTCACCGACAGGACTTCATTTATGGCTACACCTTC,CASSHRQDFIYGYTF
TRBJ2-3,15,TRBV2,.,once,TGTGCCAGCAGTGTATACAGAGGGGCAAAAGATACGCAGTATTTT,CASSVYRGAKDTQYF
TRBJ2-5,18,TRBV7-6,TRBD1,.,TGTGCCAGCAGCTTAGCGCCCGGGGGGACAGGGAGAAGAGAGACCCTGTACTTC,CASSLAPGGTGRRETLYF
TRBJ2-7,13,TRBV12-3/TRBV12-4,.,.,TGTGCCAGCAGTCTCACTCCCGGGGACGAGCAGTACTTC,CASSLTPGDEQYF
TRBJ1-3,15,TRBV7-9,.,.,TGTGCCAGCAGCTCCAACCCAGGGGTTGGAAACACCATATATTTT,CASSSNPGVGNTIYF
TRBJ2-3,12,TRBV10-3,.,few,TGTGCCATCGAGGACCGCACAGATACGCAGTATTTT,CAIEDRTDTQYF
TRBJ2-1,16,TRBV7-4,.,.,TGTGCCAGCAGCGTGTTAACAGGGTACCCCTACAATGAGCAGTTCTTC,CASSVLTGYPYNEQFF
TRBJ2-5,12,TRBV11-3,.,.,TGTGCCAGCAGCTCCGAAGGGGGAGACCAGTACTTC,CASSSEGGDQYF
TRBJ2-2,18,TRBV4-3,.,few,TGCGCCAGCAGCCAAGACAGGGGTTCGATGCGGTATGGCGGGGAGCTGTTTTTT,CASSQDRGSMRYGGELFF
TRBJ2-7,12,TRBV4-1,.,.,TGTGCCAGCAGCCAAGGAATGAACGAGCAGTACTTC,CASSQGMNEQYF
TRBJ1-2,11,TRBV7-9,.,.,TGTGCCAGCAGCCGCGGCCGTGGCTACACCTTC,CASSRGRGYTF
TRBJ2-7,12,TRBV19,.,few,TGTGCCAGTAGTACTTCCGGGGACGAGCAGTACTTC,CASSTSGDEQYF
TRBJ2-5,14,TRBV10-2,.,few,TGCGCCAGCAGGGACGAGGGGGGGCCTCAGACCCAGTACTTC,CASRDEGGPQTQYF
TRBJ1-5,15,TRBV5-5,.,few,TGTGCCAGCAGCGTGTATGGGGGTAGCAATCAGCCCCAGCATTTT,CASSVYGGSNQPQHF
TRBJ2-5,17,TRBV9,.,few,TGTGCCAGCAGCGTAGGGGAAGCCATAAGGGCTTGGGAGACCCAGTACTTC,CASSVGEAIRAWETQYF
TRBJ1-1,14,TRBV7-2,.,many,TGTGCCAGCAGCCTACGGTTGGGGAACACTGAAGCTTTCTTT,CASSLRLGNTEAFF
TRBJ1-1,13,TRBV24-1,.,.,TGTGCCACCAGTGATTCCTTCGGACTTGAAGCTTTCTTT,CATSDSFGLEAFF
TRBJ1-1,15,TRBV20-1,.,.,TGCAGTGCTGGACCCCTCGTGGGGTTGGGCACTGAAGCTTTCTTT,CSAGPLVGLGTEAFF
TRBJ2-6,15,TRBV7-6,.,.,TGTGCCAGCAGCCGCTCCCTCTCTGGGGCCAACGTCCTGACTTTC,CASSRSLSGANVLTF
TRBJ2-2,13,TRBV6-6,.,once,TGTGCCAGCAGTTACTCGGGGGTCCGGGAGCTGTTTTTT,CASSYSGVRELFF
TRBJ1-5,16,TRBV15,TRBD1,.,TGTGCCACCAGCCCCCTGGGACAGTCATTCAATCAGCCCCAGCATTTT,CATSPLGQSFNQPQHF
TRBJ2-7,13,TRBV13,.,.,TGTGCCAGCAGCTCCTTAAGGGACTACGAGCAGTACTTC,CASSSLRDYEQYF
TRBJ1-1,11,TRBV2,.,.,TGTGCCTCCCGGGGGGCGCCTGAAGCTTTCTTT,CASRGAPEAFF
TRBJ2-3,13,TRBV7-9,.,.,TGTGCCAGCAGTCCCGAGGGTGAAAATACGCAGTATTTT,CASSPEGENTQYF
TRBJ2-5,14,TRBV11-1,.,.,TGTGCCAACAGACCGCCCGGGGGCCAAGAGACCCAGTACTTC,CANRPPGGQETQYF